Listed here are 8 T cell receptor beta chains from one sample, sequenced in a study of blood T cell repertoires in COVID-19. Repertoires were generated with immunoSEQ multiplex PCR, while TCRdb's copy carries only in-frame clones and drops some. The repertoire includes approximately 90,000 clones, 70% to 90% of them detected once, and almost 3.5% sits in the top ten. The specimen sequenced was peripheral blood. Every receptor here comes from a man aged 45-60 years with acute or convalescent COVID-19.

V is TRBV5-4 and J is TRBJ2-7; 13 positions agree with TRBD2. Germline V lookup: CDR1 SGHNT, CDR2 YYREEE (reference sequence). This CDR3 has 14 amino acids. After removal of 3 bases from V and 7 bases from J, the junction contained 4 bases not matched to a gene. CDR3 sequence reads: CASSSGLAGAEQYF. In nucleotides, the CDR3 is TGTGCCAGCAGCTCCGGACTAGCGGGAGCTGAGCAGTACTTC.

The chain couples TRBV12-3 or TRBV12-4 to TRBJ2-5; 9 bases match TRBD1. The CDR3 length is 13 residues. Trimming cost V 11 bases and J 4 bases; bases outside gene matches: 8. CDR3 amino acids: CAAQGAIGETQYF. For the CDR3, the DNA is TGTGCCGCACAGGGGGCGATTGGAGAGACCCAGTACTTC.

This clone was seen a single time. This chain links TRBV28 with TRBJ1-6; 9 bases agree with TRBD1. Germline lookup yields CDR1 MDHEN and CDR2 SYDVKM. The CDR3 has 17 amino acids. J was trimmed by 1 base and V by 2 bases; bases with no gene match: 3. The CDR3 sequence is CASSLVTGGSYNSPLHF. The DNA for the CDR3 is TGTGCCAGCAGTTTAGTGACAGGGGGATCCTATAATTCACCCCTCCACTTT.

The chain combines TRBV7-9 with TRBJ1-5; TRBD1 agrees at 7 bases. Germline V gives CDR1 SEHNR, CDR2 FQNEAQ (reference sequence). Losses at the gene ends were 1 base for V and 7 bases for J; bases not matched to a gene: 1. This CDR3 is 13 amino acids long. The CDR3 coding sequence is TGTGCCAGCAGCTTAGGAGGGGGCCAGCCCCAGCATTTT. This translates into CASSLGGGQPQHF.

This chain uses TRBV18 with TRBJ2-7; weak D call: TRBD1 (6 bases). Germline loops: CDR1 KGHSH, CDR2 LQKENI. Trimming took off 2 bases at V and 6 bases at J, with 14 bases between the two ends. The CDR3 covers 14 residues. In DNA, the CDR3 is TGTGCCAGCTCACCAAGTTCAGGGGTCGGCGAGCAGTACTTC. Encoded protein: CASSPSSGVGEQYF.

CDR3 sequence: CASSEEFGTGLNTEAFF. Written as DNA, the CDR3 is TGTGCCAGCAGTGAAGAGTTCGGGACAGGGCTGAACACTGAAGCTTTCTTT. The chain joins TRBV2 to TRBJ1-1, with 9 bases matching TRBD1. CDR3 length: 17 amino acids. The V gene end was trimmed by 1 base and the J gene end by 0 bases; junction bases not matched to a gene: 6. In germline, CDR1 is SNHLY, CDR2 FYNNEI.

The chain combines TRBV21-1 with TRBJ2-5; no check of the table's D call, TRBD1, against the DNA was made. TRBV21-1 counts as a pseudogene. The CDR3 has 18 residues. DNA of the CDR3: TGTGCCAGCAGCAGGAATATAAGGGGCTACCGGTACCAAGAGACCCAGTACTTC. It is translated as CASSRNIRGYRYQETQYF.

The V call is TRBV7-9, the J call TRBJ2-3; 13 bases map to TRBD2. The length of the CDR3 is 15 residues. V gave up 4 bases and J gave up 7 bases; unmatched junction bases: 5. Germline loops: CDR1 SEHNR, CDR2 FQNEAQ (reference sequence). This CDR3 reads CASSSGLAGEHTQYF. The CDR3 DNA reads as TGTGCCAGCAGCTCCGGACTAGCGGGAGAACATACGCAGTATTTT.